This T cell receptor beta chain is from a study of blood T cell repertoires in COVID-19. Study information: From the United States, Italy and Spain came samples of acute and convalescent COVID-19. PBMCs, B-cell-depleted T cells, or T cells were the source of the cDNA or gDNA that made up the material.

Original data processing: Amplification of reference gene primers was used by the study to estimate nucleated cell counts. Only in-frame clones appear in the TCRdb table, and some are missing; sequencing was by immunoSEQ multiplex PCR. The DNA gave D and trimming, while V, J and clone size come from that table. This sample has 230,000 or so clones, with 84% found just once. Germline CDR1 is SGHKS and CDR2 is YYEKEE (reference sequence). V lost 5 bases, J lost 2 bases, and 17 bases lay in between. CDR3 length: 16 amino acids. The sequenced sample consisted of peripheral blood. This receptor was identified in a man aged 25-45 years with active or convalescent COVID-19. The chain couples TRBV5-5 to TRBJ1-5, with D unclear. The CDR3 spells CASSLGALYGNQPQHF. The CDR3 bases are TGTGCCAGCAGTCTTGGAGCACTTTACGGCAATCAGCCCCAGCATTTT.